This is a list of T cell receptor beta chains from one sample in a study of cytomegalovirus exposure and HLA in healthy donors. Sequencing was performed with immunoSEQ multiplex PCR; in TCRdb, only in-frame clones are kept and a portion is missing. The sample holds 200,000 or so clones; around 80% are singletons and the top ten take around 2.1%. Specimen: PBMCs. The receptors here all came from a woman between 18 and 29 years old in good health and CMV-seropositive. Each CDR3 is given with its conserved first and last residue. D genes are given only for firm matches. Only part of the rows carry a size: once, few, many, or a class if the clone is expanded.

J gene: TRBJ1-5; V gene: TRBV19; D gene: -; clone size: -; CDR3 protein: CASSIPGVGNQPQHF; CDR3 DNA: TGTGCCAGTAGTATACCGGGGGTGGGCAATCAGCCCCAGCATTTT
J gene: TRBJ2-5; V gene: TRBV5-6; D gene: TRBD1; clone size: -; CDR3 protein: CASREERGAARGETQYF; CDR3 DNA: TGTGCCAGCAGGGAGGAGCGTGGGGCCGCCAGGGGGGAGACCCAGTACTTC
J gene: TRBJ1-6; V gene: TRBV14; D gene: TRBD1; clone size: -; CDR3 protein: CASRRTGIGSPLHF; CDR3 DNA: TGTGCCAGCAGACGGACAGGGATCGGATCACCCCTCCACTTT
J gene: TRBJ1-1; V gene: TRBV4-2; D gene: TRBD1; clone size: -; CDR3 protein: CASSQPGQGTEAFF; CDR3 DNA: TGTGCCAGCAGCCAACCGGGACAGGGAACCGAAGCTTTCTTT
J gene: TRBJ1-1; V gene: TRBV28; D gene: TRBD1; clone size: -; CDR3 protein: CASSLRDRGDSEAFF; CDR3 DNA: TGTGCCAGCAGTTTAAGGGACAGGGGGGATTCTGAAGCTTTCTTT
J gene: TRBJ2-2; V gene: TRBV6-5; D gene: -; clone size: few; CDR3 protein: CASRSSLGELFF; CDR3 DNA: TGTGCCAGCAGGTCCAGTTTAGGGGAGCTGTTTTTT
J gene: TRBJ1-4; V gene: TRBV15; D gene: -; clone size: -; CDR3 protein: CATSRALATNEKLFF; CDR3 DNA: TGTGCCACCAGCAGGGCCCTTGCAACTAATGAAAAACTGTTTTTT
J gene: TRBJ2-3; V gene: TRBV30; D gene: -; clone size: -; CDR3 protein: CAWRTGVTDTQYF; CDR3 DNA: TGTGCCTGGAGAACGGGGGTCACAGATACGCAGTATTTT
J gene: TRBJ2-5; V gene: TRBV11-2; D gene: TRBD2; clone size: -; CDR3 protein: CASSLVGGGPGETQYF; CDR3 DNA: TGTGCCAGCAGCTTAGTTGGGGGGGGACCGGGGGAGACCCAGTACTTC
J gene: TRBJ1-2; V gene: TRBV28; D gene: TRBD1; clone size: few; CDR3 protein: CASSVGQGSYGYTF; CDR3 DNA: TGTGCCAGCAGTGTGGGACAGGGGTCCTATGGCTACACCTTC
J gene: TRBJ1-1; V gene: TRBV19; D gene: -; clone size: -; CDR3 protein: CASSITSLNTEAFF; CDR3 DNA: TGTGCCAGTAGTATAACCAGTCTGAACACTGAAGCTTTCTTT
J gene: TRBJ2-3; V gene: TRBV9; D gene: TRBD2; clone size: few; CDR3 protein: CASSVGGGATDTQYF; CDR3 DNA: TGTGCCAGCAGCGTCGGCGGGGGGGCCACAGATACGCAGTATTTT
J gene: TRBJ2-3; V gene: TRBV4-2; D gene: TRBD2; clone size: -; CDR3 protein: CASSQSKAGGLDTQYF; CDR3 DNA: TGTGCCAGCAGCCAATCGAAAGCGGGGGGGCTGGATACGCAGTATTTT
J gene: TRBJ2-2; V gene: TRBV7-9; D gene: -; clone size: once; CDR3 protein: CASSLERQLNTGELFF; CDR3 DNA: TGTGCCAGCAGCTTAGAGCGACAGCTAAACACCGGGGAGCTGTTTTTT
J gene: TRBJ2-7; V gene: TRBV7-2; D gene: TRBD2; clone size: -; CDR3 protein: CASSFAGTRGDEQYF; CDR3 DNA: TGTGCCAGCAGCTTCGCCGGGACTAGGGGCGACGAGCAGTACTTC
J gene: TRBJ1-1; V gene: TRBV28; D gene: -; clone size: -; CDR3 protein: CASSFYQGSMNTEAFF; CDR3 DNA: TGTGCCAGCAGTTTTTATCAGGGCTCCATGAACACTGAAGCTTTCTTT
J gene: TRBJ1-1; V gene: TRBV30; D gene: -; clone size: -; CDR3 protein: CAWSVRRNTEAFF; CDR3 DNA: TGTGCCTGGAGTGTAAGGAGGAACACTGAAGCTTTCTTT
J gene: TRBJ2-5; V gene: TRBV5-4; D gene: TRBD1; clone size: few; CDR3 protein: CASSGRTGVGQETQYF; CDR3 DNA: TGTGCCAGCAGCGGAAGGACAGGGGTAGGGCAAGAGACCCAGTACTTC
J gene: TRBJ1-1; V gene: TRBV14; D gene: -; clone size: -; CDR3 protein: CASSRAGRLITEAFF; CDR3 DNA: TGTGCCAGCAGCCGAGCAGGGAGGTTGATCACTGAAGCTTTCTTT
J gene: TRBJ1-1; V gene: TRBV10-3; D gene: -; clone size: -; CDR3 protein: CAISEPGRADTEAFF; CDR3 DNA: TGTGCCATCAGTGAGCCGGGGAGGGCGGACACTGAAGCTTTCTTT
J gene: TRBJ1-5; V gene: TRBV7-2; D gene: TRBD1; clone size: -; CDR3 protein: CASSLFDRDNQPQHF; CDR3 DNA: TGTGCCAGCAGCTTATTCGACAGGGACAATCAGCCCCAGCATTTT
J gene: TRBJ2-1; V gene: TRBV5-1; D gene: TRBD2; clone size: -; CDR3 protein: CASSFTASGGYNEQFF; CDR3 DNA: TGCGCCAGCAGCTTCACAGCTAGCGGGGGATACAATGAGCAGTTCTTC
J gene: TRBJ1-4; V gene: TRBV11-2; D gene: -; clone size: -; CDR3 protein: CASSLGPGRGNEKLFF; CDR3 DNA: TGTGCCAGCAGCTTGGGGCCGGGCAGGGGAAATGAAAAACTGTTTTTT
J gene: TRBJ2-3; V gene: TRBV7-9; D gene: TRBD2; clone size: -; CDR3 protein: CASSSTGLAIDTQYF; CDR3 DNA: TGTGCCAGCAGCTCGACGGGACTAGCGATAGATACGCAGTATTTT
J gene: TRBJ1-4; V gene: TRBV7-6; D gene: -; clone size: -; CDR3 protein: CASSEERGKNEKLFF; CDR3 DNA: TGTGCCAGCAGTGAAGAAAGGGGGAAGAATGAAAAACTGTTTTTT
J gene: TRBJ2-7; V gene: TRBV14; D gene: -; clone size: -; CDR3 protein: CASSHTASRALGYEQYF; CDR3 DNA: TGTGCCAGCAGCCATACCGCCAGCAGGGCCCTCGGGTACGAGCAGTACTTC
J gene: TRBJ1-1; V gene: TRBV7-9; D gene: -; clone size: -; CDR3 protein: CASTPSRFEAFF; CDR3 DNA: TGTGCCAGCACCCCCTCGAGGTTTGAAGCTTTCTTT
J gene: TRBJ1-1; V gene: TRBV19; D gene: -; clone size: -; CDR3 protein: CASSIRGTEAFF; CDR3 DNA: TGTGCCAGTAGTATTAGGGGCACTGAAGCTTTCTTT
J gene: TRBJ2-3; V gene: TRBV7-6; D gene: TRBD2; clone size: -; CDR3 protein: CASSFGLGGPDTQYF; CDR3 DNA: TGTGCCAGCAGCTTTGGACTAGGCGGGCCAGATACGCAGTATTTT
J gene: TRBJ1-2; V gene: TRBV7-9; D gene: TRBD1; clone size: -; CDR3 protein: CASSLEFRTGARDYGYTF; CDR3 DNA: TGTGCCAGCAGCTTAGAATTTCGGACAGGGGCGCGAGACTATGGCTACACCTTC
J gene: TRBJ2-1; V gene: TRBV30; D gene: -; clone size: -; CDR3 protein: CAWSGGSNEQFF; CDR3 DNA: TGTGCCTGGAGTGGAGGGAGTAATGAGCAGTTCTTC
J gene: TRBJ2-5; V gene: TRBV5-6; D gene: TRBD2; clone size: -; CDR3 protein: CASSLRLAGVGQETQYF; CDR3 DNA: TGTGCCAGCAGCTTGAGGCTAGCGGGGGTCGGCCAAGAGACCCAGTACTTC
J gene: TRBJ2-2; V gene: TRBV6-1; D gene: -; clone size: -; CDR3 protein: CASSVLANTGELFF; CDR3 DNA: TGTGCCAGCAGCGTCCTAGCAAACACCGGGGAGCTGTTTTTT
J gene: TRBJ2-3; V gene: TRBV18; D gene: -; clone size: -; CDR3 protein: CASSPPGDTQYF; CDR3 DNA: TGTGCCAGCTCACCACCCGGGGATACGCAGTATTTT
J gene: TRBJ2-5; V gene: TRBV7-6; D gene: -; clone size: -; CDR3 protein: CASSLVVGEETQYF; CDR3 DNA: TGTGCCAGCAGCTTAGTAGTAGGGGAAGAGACCCAGTACTTC
J gene: TRBJ2-7; V gene: TRBV28; D gene: TRBD2; clone size: once; CDR3 protein: CASEGLAGVIYEQYF; CDR3 DNA: TGTGCCAGCGAGGGACTAGCGGGGGTTATATACGAGCAGTACTTC
J gene: TRBJ1-2; V gene: TRBV7-9; D gene: TRBD1; clone size: -; CDR3 protein: CASSPRQGVVHGYTF; CDR3 DNA: TGTGCCAGCAGCCCTCGACAGGGAGTGGTACATGGCTACACCTTC
J gene: TRBJ2-4; V gene: TRBV4-2; D gene: -; clone size: few; CDR3 protein: CASRYEAGGENIQYF; CDR3 DNA: TGTGCCAGCCGTTATGAAGCCGGGGGAGAAAACATTCAGTACTTC
J gene: TRBJ2-1; V gene: TRBV5-4; D gene: -; clone size: -; CDR3 protein: CASSRGGNEQFF; CDR3 DNA: TGTGCCAGCAGCCGAGGGGGTAATGAGCAGTTCTTC
J gene: TRBJ2-7; V gene: TRBV27; D gene: -; clone size: -; CDR3 protein: CASSSHRDPYEQYF; CDR3 DNA: TGTGCCAGCAGTAGCCACAGGGATCCCTACGAGCAGTACTTC
J gene: TRBJ1-1; V gene: TRBV6-6; D gene: -; clone size: -; CDR3 protein: CASGRDTEAFF; CDR3 DNA: TGTGCCAGCGGGCGCGACACTGAAGCTTTCTTT
J gene: TRBJ2-2; V gene: TRBV7-9; D gene: TRBD2; clone size: -; CDR3 protein: CASSLSGGGTGELFF; CDR3 DNA: TGTGCCAGCAGCCTCAGCGGGGGAGGCACCGGGGAGCTGTTTTTT
J gene: TRBJ2-7; V gene: TRBV2; D gene: -; clone size: -; CDR3 protein: CASEGGSYEQYF; CDR3 DNA: TGTGCCAGCGAGGGCGGCTCCTACGAGCAGTACTTC
J gene: TRBJ2-1; V gene: TRBV19; D gene: -; clone size: -; CDR3 protein: CASSIGRQVDEQFF; CDR3 DNA: TGTGCCAGTAGTATTGGCAGGCAAGTCGATGAGCAGTTCTTC
J gene: TRBJ2-3; V gene: TRBV6-4; D gene: TRBD2; clone size: -; CDR3 protein: CASSEGTSGGGDTQYF; CDR3 DNA: TGTGCCAGCAGTGAGGGGACTAGCGGGGGTGGAGATACGCAGTATTTT
J gene: TRBJ2-2; V gene: TRBV7-9; D gene: TRBD2; clone size: -; CDR3 protein: CASSLGAAGGNTGELFF; CDR3 DNA: TGTGCCAGCAGCTTAGGTGCAGCGGGGGGAAACACCGGGGAGCTGTTTTTT
J gene: TRBJ2-1; V gene: TRBV14; D gene: TRBD2; clone size: -; CDR3 protein: CASSQAMAGLAVDEQFF; CDR3 DNA: TGTGCCAGCAGCCAAGCAATGGCGGGCCTAGCGGTAGATGAGCAGTTCTTC
J gene: TRBJ1-6; V gene: TRBV4-2; D gene: -; clone size: -; CDR3 protein: CASSQDPLNSPLHF; CDR3 DNA: TGTGCCAGCAGCCAAGATCCCCTCAATTCACCCCTCCACTTT
J gene: TRBJ1-2; V gene: TRBV7-8; D gene: -; clone size: once; CDR3 protein: CASSLASMTPGYGYTF; CDR3 DNA: TGTGCCAGCAGCTTAGCTTCGATGACACCCGGTTATGGCTACACCTTC
J gene: TRBJ2-1; V gene: TRBV6-1; D gene: -; clone size: few; CDR3 protein: CASSEVGGVVGPYNEQFF; CDR3 DNA: TGTGCCAGCAGTGAAGTAGGGGGGGTTGTGGGGCCCTACAATGAGCAGTTCTTC
J gene: TRBJ2-1; V gene: TRBV30; D gene: -; clone size: -; CDR3 protein: CAWQTGSYNEQFF; CDR3 DNA: TGTGCCTGGCAAACTGGCTCCTACAATGAGCAGTTCTTC